A single sample gave rise to the 2 T cell receptor beta chains below, sequenced in a study of blood T cells in healthy people across ages. Primed by a sample-barcoded 5' primer and a J-beta primer mix, a second PCR proceeded for about 7 to 11 cycles. TCRdb re-called the 5' RACE reads through MiXCR, storing one row per CDR3 protein. The repertoire holds about 1.4 million distinct CDR3 sequences, with approximately 59% as singletons. Material: blood. The receptors here all came from a man between 18 and 29 years old in good health.

This clonotype was recorded once. Germline is not matched at one junction end, which may reflect a read error. In DNA form, the CDR3 reads TGCACCTCAGTCCCCTTAGAGCAGTGCTTC. Protein: CTSVPLEQCF. The gene calls are TRBV29-1 and TRBJ2-7; no clear D. In germline, CDR1 is SQVTM, CDR2 ANQGSEA. The CDR3 length is 10 residues.

V gene TRBV4-3 combines with J gene TRBJ2-3; TRBD1 aligns across 7 bases. The germline V gene has CDR1 LGHNA and CDR2 YSLEER. CDR3 size: 14 residues. The trim removed 5 bases at V and 7 bases at J, leaving 9 bases unmatched. The CDR3 bases are TGCGCCAGCAGCACCCGGGACAGTCTGAATACGCAGTATTTT. Its protein is CASSTRDSLNTQYF.